These 8 T cell receptor beta chains originate from one sample sequenced in a study of beta chain features in type 1 diabetes. The study reverse transcribed the entire isolated RNA, so it sequenced expressed TCRB transcripts. The method was immunoSEQ multiplex PCR; TCRdb's version includes in-frame clones alone and lacks a portion of them. The profile covers hundreds of thousands of clones, with 17% appearing a single time and about 0.025% taken by the ten largest. The sample was naive CD4+ T cells from blood. These TCRs come from a woman aged 18-29 years in good health.

V usage is TRBV19 and J usage is TRBJ1-2, with D hard to call. The V end was cut by 3 bases, the J end by 6 bases, with 11 bases between. The length of the CDR3 is 13 residues. Looked up from germline, CDR1 is LNHDA and CDR2 is SQIVND (reference sequence). CDR3 sequence reads: CASSIWPEDGYTF. The CDR3 DNA reads as TGTGCCAGTAGTATTTGGCCCGAGGATGGCTACACCTTC.

This clone was counted only a few times. CDR3 coding DNA: TGTGCCAGCAGCTCTAAACGGGACATAACCAATCAGCCCCAGCATTTT. Its translation: CASSSKRDITNQPQHF. This sequence joins TRBV7-8 and TRBJ1-5; possible D gene TRBD1, 6 bases. Looked up from germline, CDR1 is SGHVS and CDR2 is FQNEAQ. The CDR3 length is 16 residues. Trimming cost V 4 bases and J 3 bases, with 16 bases left between them.

The chain uses TRBV9 and TRBJ1-1; weak D call: TRBD1 (6 bases). The germline CDR1 and CDR2 sequences are SGDLS and YYNGEE. With 0 bases removed from V and 5 bases from J, the gap between germline ends came to 14 bases. The CDR3 is 15 amino acids. The CDR3 DNA sequence: TGTGCCAGCAGCGTAGAATCAGGGGTGGGAACTGAAGCTTTCTTT. Translation gives CASSVESGVGTEAFF.

Only a few counts were recorded for this clone. This chain connects TRBV11-1 to TRBJ1-1; D is ambiguous. V lost 5 bases and J lost 2, with 9 bases in between. From germline, CDR1 is SGHAT and CDR2 FQDESV (reference sequence). The CDR3 is 13 amino acids. The CDR3 DNA reads as TGTGCCAGCAGCCTGACGGGAAACACTGAAGCTTTCTTT. As protein: CASSLTGNTEAFF.

A few counts support this clone. This sequence joins TRBV11-2 and TRBJ2-1; D is possibly TRBD1 or TRBD2 (6 bases each). CDR1 and CDR2 (germline): SGHAT, FQNNGV. The CDR3 loop spans 15 amino acids. Trimming took off 3 bases at V and 5 bases at J, with 14 bases between the two ends. CDR3 bases: TGTGCCAGCAGCTTCACTAGGGGGGACCACAATGAGCAGTTCTTC. This translates into CASSFTRGDHNEQFF. The variable domain in full, with the rest retrieved from reference TRBV11-2 and TRBJ2-1, is EAGVAQSPRYKIIEKRQSVAFWCNPISGHATLYWYQQILGQGPKLLIQFQNNGVVDDSQLPKDRFSAERLKGVDSTLKIQPAKLEDSAVYLCASSFTRGDHNEQFFGPGTRLTVL.

This clone was counted between two and nine times. The V and J genes are TRBV5-1 and TRBJ2-5; D remains unclear. V was cut by 8 bases and J by 2 bases, with 10 bases left in between. This CDR3 is built from 12 residues. Per the germline V gene, CDR1 is SGHRS and CDR2 is YFSETQ. The CDR3 region is CASTMNQETQYF. The CDR3 region has the DNA TGCGCCAGTACTATGAATCAAGAGACCCAGTACTTC.

The V gene is TRBV23-1, the J gene TRBJ2-1; a possible D gene is TRBD2 (7 bases). TRBV23-1 has ORF status, its function being uncertain. The CDR3 sequence is 16 residues long. Trimming stripped 0 bases from V and 2 bases from J, with 11 bases between. DNA of the CDR3: TGCGCCAGCAGTCAATCGGGGGGGCTAGCCTACAATGAGCAGTTCTTC. Translating gives CASSQSGGLAYNEQFF.

This clone turned up a few times. The chain carries TRBV5-4 and TRBJ2-7; D unclear. The CDR3 has 14 amino acids. The germline V gene encodes CDR1 SGHNT and CDR2 YYREEE (reference sequence). Trimming cost V 0 bases and J 10 bases, with 17 bases left between them. CDR3 coding DNA: TGTGCCAGCAGCTTGGACCTGGAATCACTTAGCCAGTACTTC. Its protein product is CASSLDLESLSQYF.